The clone carrying this T cell receptor beta chain was seen a few times. The data were obtained in a study of blood T cells in healthy people across ages. Looked up from germline, CDR1 is MNHEY and CDR2 is SMNVEV (reference sequence). This CDR3 spans 16 amino acids. V lost 0 bases and J lost 6, with 17 bases in between. A second about 7 to 12 cycle PCR used barcoded and J-beta primers. TCRdb analysed the 5' RACE reads with MiXCR anew, one entry per CDR3 protein. Here the sample spans roughly 1,500,000 distinct CDR3 sequences, 30% to 35% being singletons. Sequencing was carried out using blood. The receptor comes from a woman aged 25 to 39 in good health. The chain recombines TRBV27 with TRBJ1-2, with a tentative D call TRBD1 (5 bases). CDR3 protein: CASSLSVGGSLHGYTF. CDR3 DNA: TGTGCCAGCAGTTTATCGGTTGGGGGAAGTTTGCATGGCTACACCTTC.